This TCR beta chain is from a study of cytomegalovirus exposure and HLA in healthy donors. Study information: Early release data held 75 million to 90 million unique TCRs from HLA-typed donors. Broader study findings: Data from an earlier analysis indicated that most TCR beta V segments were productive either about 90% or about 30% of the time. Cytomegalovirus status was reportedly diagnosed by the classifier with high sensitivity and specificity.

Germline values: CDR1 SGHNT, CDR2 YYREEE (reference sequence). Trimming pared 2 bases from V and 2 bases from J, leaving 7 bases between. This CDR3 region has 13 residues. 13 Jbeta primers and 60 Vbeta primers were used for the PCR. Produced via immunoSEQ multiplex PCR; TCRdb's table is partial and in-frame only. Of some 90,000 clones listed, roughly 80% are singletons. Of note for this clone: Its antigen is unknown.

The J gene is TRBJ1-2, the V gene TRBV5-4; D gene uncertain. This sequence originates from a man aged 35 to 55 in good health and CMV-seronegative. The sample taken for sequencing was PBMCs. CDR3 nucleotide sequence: TGTGCCAGCAGCTTTGACAAAAACTATGGCTACACCTTC. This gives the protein CASSFDKNYGYTF.